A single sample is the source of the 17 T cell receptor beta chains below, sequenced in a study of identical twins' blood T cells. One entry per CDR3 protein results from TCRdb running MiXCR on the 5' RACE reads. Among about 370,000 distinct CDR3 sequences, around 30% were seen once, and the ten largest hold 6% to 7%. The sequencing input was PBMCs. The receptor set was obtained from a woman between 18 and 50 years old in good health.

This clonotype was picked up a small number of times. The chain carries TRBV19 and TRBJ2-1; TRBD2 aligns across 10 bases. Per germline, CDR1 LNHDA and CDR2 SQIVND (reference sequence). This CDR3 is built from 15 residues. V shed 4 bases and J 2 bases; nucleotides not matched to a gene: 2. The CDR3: CASSKAGGPYNEQFF. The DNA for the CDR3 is TGTGCCAGTAGTAAAGCGGGGGGGCCCTACAATGAGCAGTTCTTC.

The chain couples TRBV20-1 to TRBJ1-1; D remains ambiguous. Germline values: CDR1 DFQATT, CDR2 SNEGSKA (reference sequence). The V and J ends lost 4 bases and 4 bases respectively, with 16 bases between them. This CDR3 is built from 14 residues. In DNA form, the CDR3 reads TGCAGTGCTAAGCCTCAGGAGGGAGGCACTGAAGCTTTCTTT. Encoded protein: CSAKPQEGGTEAFF.

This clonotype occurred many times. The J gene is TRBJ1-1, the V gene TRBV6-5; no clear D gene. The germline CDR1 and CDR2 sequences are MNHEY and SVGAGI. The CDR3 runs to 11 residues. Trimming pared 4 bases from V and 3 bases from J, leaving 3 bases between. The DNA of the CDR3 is TGTGCCAGCAGTTCGTACACTGAAGCTTTCTTT. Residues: CASSSYTEAFF.

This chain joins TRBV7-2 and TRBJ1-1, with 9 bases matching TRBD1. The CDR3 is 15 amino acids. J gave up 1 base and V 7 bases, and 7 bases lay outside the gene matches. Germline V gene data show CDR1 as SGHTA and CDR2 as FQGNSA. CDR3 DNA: TGTGCCAGCACCCTACAGGGACAGGGGAACACTGAAGCTTTCTTT. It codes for CASTLQGQGNTEAFF.

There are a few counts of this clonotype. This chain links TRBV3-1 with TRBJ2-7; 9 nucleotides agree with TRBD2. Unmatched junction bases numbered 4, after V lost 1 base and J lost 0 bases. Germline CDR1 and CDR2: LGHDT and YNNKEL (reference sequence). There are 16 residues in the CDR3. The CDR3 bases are TGTGCCAGCAGCCAAGGACTAGCGGCGAGCTCCTACGAGCAGTACTTC. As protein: CASSQGLAASSYEQYF.

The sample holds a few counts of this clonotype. The chain's CDR3 is CASSLDLFGSRDTEAFF. In nucleotides, the CDR3 is TGTGCCAGCTCCCTCGACCTTTTCGGATCTAGGGACACTGAAGCTTTCTTT. The V and J genes are TRBV6-6 and TRBJ1-1, with D unclear. V lost 8 bases, J lost 3 bases, and 25 bases lay in between. CDR1 MNHNY and CDR2 SVGAGI come from the germline V gene (reference sequence). CDR3 length: 17 residues.

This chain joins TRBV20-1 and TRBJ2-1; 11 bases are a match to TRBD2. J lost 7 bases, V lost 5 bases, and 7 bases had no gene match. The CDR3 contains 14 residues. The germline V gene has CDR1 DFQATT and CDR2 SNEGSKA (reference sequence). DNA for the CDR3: TGCAGTGCTCCGCAGACTAGCGGGGCTAATGAGCAGTTCTTC. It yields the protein CSAPQTSGANEQFF.

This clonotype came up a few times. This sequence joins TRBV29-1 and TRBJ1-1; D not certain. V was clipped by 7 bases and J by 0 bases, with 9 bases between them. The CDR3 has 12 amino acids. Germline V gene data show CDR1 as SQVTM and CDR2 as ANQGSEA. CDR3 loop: CSAQELNTEAFF. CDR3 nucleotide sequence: TGCAGCGCCCAGGAGTTGAACACTGAAGCTTTCTTT. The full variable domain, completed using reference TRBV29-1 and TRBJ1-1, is SAVISQKPSRDICQRGTSLTIQCQVDSQVTMMFWYRQQPGQSLTLIATANQGSEATYESGFVIDKFPISRPNLTFSTLTVSNMSPEDSSIYLCSAQELNTEAFFGQGTRLTVV.

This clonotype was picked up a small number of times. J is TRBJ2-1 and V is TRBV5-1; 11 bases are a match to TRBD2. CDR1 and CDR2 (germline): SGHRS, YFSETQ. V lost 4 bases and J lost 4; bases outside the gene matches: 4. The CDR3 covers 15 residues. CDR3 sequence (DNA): TGCGCCAGCAGCGTGACTAGCGGGATTTACAATGAGCAGTTCTTC. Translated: CASSVTSGIYNEQFF.

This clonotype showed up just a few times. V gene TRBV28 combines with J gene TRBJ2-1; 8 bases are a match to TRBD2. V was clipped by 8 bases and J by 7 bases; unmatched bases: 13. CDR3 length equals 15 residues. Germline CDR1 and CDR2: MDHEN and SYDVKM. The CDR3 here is CASAPGGVVRNEQFF. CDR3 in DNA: TGTGCCAGCGCCCCGGGGGGGGTCGTACGTAATGAGCAGTTCTTC. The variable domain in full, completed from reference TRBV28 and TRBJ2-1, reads DVKVTQSSRYLVKRTGEKVFLECVQDMDHENMFWYRQDPGLGLRLIYFSYDVKMKEKGDIPEGYSVSREKKERFSLILESASTNQTSMYLCASAPGGVVRNEQFFGPGTRLTVL.

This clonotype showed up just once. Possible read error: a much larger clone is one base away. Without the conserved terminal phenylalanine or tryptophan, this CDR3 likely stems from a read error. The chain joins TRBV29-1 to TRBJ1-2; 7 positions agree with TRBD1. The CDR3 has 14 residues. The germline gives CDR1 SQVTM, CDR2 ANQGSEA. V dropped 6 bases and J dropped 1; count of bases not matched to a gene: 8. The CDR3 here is CSVETGVLNYGYTL. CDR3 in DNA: TGCAGCGTGGAAACAGGGGTCCTTAACTATGGCTACACCCTC.

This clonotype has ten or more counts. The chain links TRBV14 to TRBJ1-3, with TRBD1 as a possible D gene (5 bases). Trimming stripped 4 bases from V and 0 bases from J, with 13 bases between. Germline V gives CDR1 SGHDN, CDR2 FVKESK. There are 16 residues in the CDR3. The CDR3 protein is CASSRQRLSSGNTIYF. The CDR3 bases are TGTGCCAGCAGCCGACAGAGGCTTAGCTCTGGAAACACCATATATTTT.

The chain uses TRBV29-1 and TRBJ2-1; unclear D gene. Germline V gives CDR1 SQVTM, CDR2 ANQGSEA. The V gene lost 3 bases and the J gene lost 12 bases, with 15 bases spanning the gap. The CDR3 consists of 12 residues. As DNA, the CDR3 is TGCAGCGTTGATGTGGCTGGCAACCGGCAGTTCTTC. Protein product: CSVDVAGNRQFF.

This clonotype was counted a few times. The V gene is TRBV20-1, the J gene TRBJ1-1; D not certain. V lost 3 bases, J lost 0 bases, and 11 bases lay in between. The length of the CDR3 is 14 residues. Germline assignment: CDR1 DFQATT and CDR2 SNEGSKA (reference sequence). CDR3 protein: CSARITSMNTEAFF. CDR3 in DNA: TGCAGTGCTAGGATAACGAGTATGAACACTGAAGCTTTCTTT.

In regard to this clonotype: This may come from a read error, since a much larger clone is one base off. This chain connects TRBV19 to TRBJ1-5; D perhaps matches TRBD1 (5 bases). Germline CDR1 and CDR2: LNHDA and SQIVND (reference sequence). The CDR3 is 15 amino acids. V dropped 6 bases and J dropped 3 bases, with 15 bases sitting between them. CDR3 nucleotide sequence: TGTGCCAGTAGCTCGGGACGTAGAATCAATCAGCCCCAGCATTTT. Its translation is CASSSGRRINQPQHF.

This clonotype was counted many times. The CDR3: CASSPPGTGRIGGYTF. In DNA form, the CDR3 reads TGTGCCAGCAGCCCACCCGGGACGGGACGAATCGGAGGCTACACCTTC. The genes are TRBV28 and TRBJ1-2; tentatively, D is TRBD1 (5 bases). CDR1 is MDHEN and CDR2 is SYDVKM in the germline V gene. Trimming took off 6 bases at V and 8 bases at J, with 25 bases between the two ends. This CDR3 contains 16 residues.

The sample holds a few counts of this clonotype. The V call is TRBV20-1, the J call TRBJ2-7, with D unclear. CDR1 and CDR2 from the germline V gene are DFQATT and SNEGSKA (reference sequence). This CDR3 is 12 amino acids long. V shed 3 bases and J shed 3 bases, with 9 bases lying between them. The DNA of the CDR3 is TGCAGTGCTAGTAAGAGAGACTACGAGCAGTACTTC. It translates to CSASKRDYEQYF.